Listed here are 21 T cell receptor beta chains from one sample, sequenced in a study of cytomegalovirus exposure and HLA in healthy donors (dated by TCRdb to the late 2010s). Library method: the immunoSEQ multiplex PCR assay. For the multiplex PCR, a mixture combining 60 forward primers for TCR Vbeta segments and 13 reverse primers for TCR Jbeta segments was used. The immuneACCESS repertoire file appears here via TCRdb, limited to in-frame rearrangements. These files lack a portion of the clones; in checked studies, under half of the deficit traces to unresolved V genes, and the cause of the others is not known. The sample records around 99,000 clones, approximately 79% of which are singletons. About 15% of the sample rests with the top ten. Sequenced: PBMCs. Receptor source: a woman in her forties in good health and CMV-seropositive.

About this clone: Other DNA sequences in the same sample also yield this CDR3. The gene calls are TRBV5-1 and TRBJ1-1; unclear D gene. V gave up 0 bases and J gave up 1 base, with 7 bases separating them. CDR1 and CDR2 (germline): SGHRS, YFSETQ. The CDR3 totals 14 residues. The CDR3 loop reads CASSLGQSNTEAFF. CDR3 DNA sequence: TGCGCCAGCAGCTTGGGGCAGTCGAACACTGAAGCTTTCTTT.

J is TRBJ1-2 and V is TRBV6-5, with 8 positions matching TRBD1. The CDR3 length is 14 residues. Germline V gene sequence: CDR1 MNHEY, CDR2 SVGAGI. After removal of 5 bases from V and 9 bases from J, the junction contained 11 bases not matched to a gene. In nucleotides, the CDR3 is TGTGCCAGCAGTCTACAGGGGGATCGGGATCGCTACACCTTC. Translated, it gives CASSLQGDRDRYTF.

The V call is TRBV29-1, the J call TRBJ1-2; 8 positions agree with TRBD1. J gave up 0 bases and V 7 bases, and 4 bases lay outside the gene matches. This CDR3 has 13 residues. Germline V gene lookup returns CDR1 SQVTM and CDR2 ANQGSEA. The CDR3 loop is CSAGQGPNYGYTF. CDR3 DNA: TGCAGCGCAGGACAGGGACCTAACTATGGCTACACCTTC.

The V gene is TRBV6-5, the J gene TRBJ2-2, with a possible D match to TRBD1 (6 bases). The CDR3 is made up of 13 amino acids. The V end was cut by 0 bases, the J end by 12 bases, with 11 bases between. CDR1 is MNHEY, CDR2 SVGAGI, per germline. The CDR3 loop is CASSYSGQGKLFF. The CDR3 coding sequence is TGTGCCAGCAGTTACTCGGGACAAGGGAAGCTGTTTTTT.

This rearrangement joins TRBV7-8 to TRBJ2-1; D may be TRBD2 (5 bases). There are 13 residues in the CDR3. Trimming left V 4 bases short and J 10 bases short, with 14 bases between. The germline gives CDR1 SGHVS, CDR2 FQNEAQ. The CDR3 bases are TGTGCCAGCAGCTACTCGGACTCGTGGGAGCAGTTCTTC. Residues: CASSYSDSWEQFF.

The DNA of the CDR3 is TGTGCCAGCAGCCAAGAGGCGCTAGCGGGGCGAACAGATACGCAGTATTTT. Protein: CASSQEALAGRTDTQYF. The V call is TRBV4-2, the J call TRBJ2-3; TRBD2 agrees at 9 bases. Germline lookup yields CDR1 LGHNA and CDR2 YNFKEQ. V gave up 0 bases and J gave up 3 bases; unmatched junction bases: 7. The CDR3 contains 17 residues.

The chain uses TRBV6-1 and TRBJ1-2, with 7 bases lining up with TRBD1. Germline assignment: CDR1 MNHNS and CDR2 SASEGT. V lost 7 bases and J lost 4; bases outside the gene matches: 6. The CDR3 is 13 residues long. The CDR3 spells CASKTGLGYGYTF. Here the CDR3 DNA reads TGTGCCAGCAAGACAGGGTTGGGCTATGGCTACACCTTC.

This CDR3 is CASSQTGQGYDYEQYF. The CDR3 DNA reads TGCGCCAGCAGCCAAACGGGACAGGGGTACGACTACGAGCAGTACTTC. The chain couples TRBV4-3 to TRBJ2-7, with TRBD1 matching over 10 bases. The trim removed 2 bases at V and 3 bases at J, leaving 7 bases unmatched. CDR3 length: 16 residues. The V gene's germline CDR1 is LGHNA and CDR2 YSLEER.

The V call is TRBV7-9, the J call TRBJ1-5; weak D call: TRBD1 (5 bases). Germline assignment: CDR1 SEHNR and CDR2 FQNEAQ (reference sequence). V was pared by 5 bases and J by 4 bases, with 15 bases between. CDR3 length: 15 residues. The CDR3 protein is CASSQGADANQPQHF. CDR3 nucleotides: TGTGCCAGCAGCCAAGGGGCGGACGCGAATCAGCCCCAGCATTTT.

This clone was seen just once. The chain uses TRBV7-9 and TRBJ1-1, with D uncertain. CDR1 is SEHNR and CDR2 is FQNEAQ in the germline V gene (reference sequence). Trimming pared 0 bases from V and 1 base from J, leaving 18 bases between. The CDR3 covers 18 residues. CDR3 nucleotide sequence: TGTGCCAGCAGCTTAGCCGGCGGACTCATCAAAGGGAACACTGAAGCTTTCTTT. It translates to CASSLAGGLIKGNTEAFF. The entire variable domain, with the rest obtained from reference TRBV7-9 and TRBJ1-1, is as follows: DTGVSQNPRHKITKRGQNVTFRCDPISEHNRLYWYRQTLGQGPEFLTYFQNEAQLEKSRLLSDRFSAERPKGSFSTLEIQRTEQGDSAMYLCASSLAGGLIKGNTEAFFGQGTRLTVV.

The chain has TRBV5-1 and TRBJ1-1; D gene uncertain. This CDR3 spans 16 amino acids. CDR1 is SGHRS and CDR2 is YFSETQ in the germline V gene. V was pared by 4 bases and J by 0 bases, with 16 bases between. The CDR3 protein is CASSAWELAMNTEAFF. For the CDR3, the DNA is TGCGCCAGCAGCGCATGGGAGCTAGCCATGAACACTGAAGCTTTCTTT.

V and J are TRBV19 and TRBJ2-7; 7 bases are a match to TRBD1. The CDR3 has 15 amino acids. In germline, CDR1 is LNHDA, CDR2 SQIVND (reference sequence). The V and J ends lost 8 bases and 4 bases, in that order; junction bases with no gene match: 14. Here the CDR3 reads CASQRSPGQTYEQYF. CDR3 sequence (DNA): TGTGCCAGTCAACGGTCCCCGGGACAGACGTACGAGCAGTACTTC.

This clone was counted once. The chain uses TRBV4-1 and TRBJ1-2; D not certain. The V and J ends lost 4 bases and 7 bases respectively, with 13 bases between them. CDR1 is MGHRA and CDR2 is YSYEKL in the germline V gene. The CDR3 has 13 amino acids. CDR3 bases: TGCGCCAGCAGCCCCCCTGGCGGGTTTGGCTACACCTTC. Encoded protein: CASSPPGGFGYTF.

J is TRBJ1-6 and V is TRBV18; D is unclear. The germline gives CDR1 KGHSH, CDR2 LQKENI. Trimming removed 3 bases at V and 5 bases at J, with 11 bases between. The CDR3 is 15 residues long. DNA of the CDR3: TGTGCCAGCTCACCGTCGCAGAACAATAATTCACCCCTCCACTTT. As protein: CASSPSQNNNSPLHF.

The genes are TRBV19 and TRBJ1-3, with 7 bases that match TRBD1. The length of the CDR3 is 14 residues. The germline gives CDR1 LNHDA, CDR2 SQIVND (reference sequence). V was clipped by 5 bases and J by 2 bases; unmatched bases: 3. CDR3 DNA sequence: TGTGCCAGTAGTCCCGGGACAGCTGGAAACACCATATATTTT. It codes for CASSPGTAGNTIYF.

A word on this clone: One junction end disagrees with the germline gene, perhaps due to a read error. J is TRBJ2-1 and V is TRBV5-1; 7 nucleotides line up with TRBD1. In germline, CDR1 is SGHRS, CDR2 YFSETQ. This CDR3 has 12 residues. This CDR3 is CASSSDRLNVVF. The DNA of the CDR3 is TGCGCCAGCAGCTCGGACAGGTTGAACGTGGTCTTC.

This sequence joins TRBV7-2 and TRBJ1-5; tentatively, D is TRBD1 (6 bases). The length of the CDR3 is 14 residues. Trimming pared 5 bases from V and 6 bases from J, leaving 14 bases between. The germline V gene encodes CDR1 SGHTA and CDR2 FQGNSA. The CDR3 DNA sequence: TGTGCCAGCAGCACCCAACAGGGCGCTCAGCCCCAGCATTTT. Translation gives CASSTQQGAQPQHF. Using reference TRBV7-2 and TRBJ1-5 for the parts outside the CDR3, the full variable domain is GAGVSQSPSNKVTEKGKDVELRCDPISGHTALYWYRQSLGQGLEFLIYFQGNSAPDKSGLPSDRFSAERTGGSVSTLTIQRTQQEDSAVYLCASSTQQGAQPQHFGDGTRLSIL.

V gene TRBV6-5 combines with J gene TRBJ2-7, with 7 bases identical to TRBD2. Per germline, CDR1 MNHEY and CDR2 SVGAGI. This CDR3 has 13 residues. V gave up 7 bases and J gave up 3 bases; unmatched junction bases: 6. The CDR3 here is CASTRAGVYEQYF. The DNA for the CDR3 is TGTGCCAGCACCCGGGCGGGGGTCTACGAGCAGTACTTC.

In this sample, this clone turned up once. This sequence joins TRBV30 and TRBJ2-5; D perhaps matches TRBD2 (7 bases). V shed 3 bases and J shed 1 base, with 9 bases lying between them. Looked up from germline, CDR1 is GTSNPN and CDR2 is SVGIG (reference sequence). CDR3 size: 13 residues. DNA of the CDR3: TGTGCCTGGAGGGGGGGGGCCCAAGAGACCCAGTACTTC. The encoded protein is CAWRGGAQETQYF.

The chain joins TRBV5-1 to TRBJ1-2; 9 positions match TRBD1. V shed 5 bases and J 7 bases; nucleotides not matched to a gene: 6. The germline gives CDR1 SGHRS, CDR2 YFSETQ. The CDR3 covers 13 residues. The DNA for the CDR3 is TGCGCCAGCAGTGAAGGGACAGGGTTTGGCTACACCTTC. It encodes CASSEGTGFGYTF. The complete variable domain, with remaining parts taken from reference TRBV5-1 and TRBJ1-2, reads KAGVTQTPRYLIKTRGQQVTLSCSPISGHRSVSWYQQTPGQGLQFLFEYFSETQRNKGNFPGRFSGRQFSNSRSEMNVSTLELGDSALYLCASSEGTGFGYTFGSGTRLTVV.

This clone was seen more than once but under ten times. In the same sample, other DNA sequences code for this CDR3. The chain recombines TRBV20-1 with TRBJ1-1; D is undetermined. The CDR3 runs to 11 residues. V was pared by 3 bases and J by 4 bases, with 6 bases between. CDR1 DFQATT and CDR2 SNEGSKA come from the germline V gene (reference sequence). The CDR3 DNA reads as TGCAGTGCTAGTAGGAGCACTGAAGCTTTCTTT. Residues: CSASRSTEAFF.